The entry below gives a single T cell receptor beta chain sequence along with its context. After re-calling the 5' RACE reads, TCRdb lists one entry per CDR3 protein, DNA absent. The sample holds about 260,000 distinct CDR3 sequences. This sample is drawn from a study of T cells expressing NK-cell markers. In the study overall: One of eight sequenced donors was HCMV-seronegative; the other seven were seropositive.

The clonotype comes from a man between 18 and 35 years old in good health. The specimen was blood T cells: a sorted CD56 or NKG2C T cell subset, CD4+ or CD8+ T cells, or bulk PBMC T cells (not recorded which).

The CDR3: CASSLASGPPGGYTF. The J gene is TRBJ1-2, the V gene TRBV5-1. Germline CDR1 reads SGHRS; CDR2 reads YFSETQ. This CDR3 comprises 15 residues.